This TCR beta chain was sequenced in a study of vaccination and CD4 T cells after COVID-19. The overall study: Overlapping spike peptides from SARS-CoV-2, HCoV-NL63, HCoV-OC43 and HCoV-229E served to stimulate the cells. In the control cultures, a CEFX pool, an HIV-1 Nef pool, or no peptide was supplied.

This clonotype was counted between two and nine times. Its antigen is not known. Treatment denoted: approximately nine-day PBMC culture with coronavirus spike peptide pools or control peptides (ViraFEST assay). After expanding antigen-specific T cells with peptide pools, ViraFEST sequenced their TCRs. Germline V gene sequence: CDR1 SQVTM, CDR2 ANQGSEA. V was shortened by 0 bases and J by 8 bases, with 10 bases between the two germline ends. The CDR3 consists of 12 residues. Once obtained from cultured CD4+ T cells, the DNA was sequenced using the Oncomine TCR Beta short-read assay. TCRdb re-called the PCR reads with MiXCR, one entry per CDR3 protein. This sample has roughly 21,000 distinct CDR3 sequences; around 62% occur once, and the top ten carry more than 20%. Study results and limitations: With convalescent patients, a median approximately 86% of reactive clones emerged solely after vaccination.

The input for sequencing was CD4+ T cells from blood, cultured in vitro, taken before SARS-CoV-2 vaccination. The rearrangement joins TRBV29-1 to TRBJ1-1, with D hard to call. The receptor comes from a human donor who received a COVID-19 vaccine. The CDR3 protein is CSVEEGGGEAFF. DNA of the CDR3: TGCAGCGTTGAAGAGGGCGGTGGGGAAGCTTTCTTT.